These 21 T cell receptor beta chains share one sample of origin, sequenced in a study of CD8 T cells in Susac syndrome. RNA was extracted with the RNeasy kit, and a quantity of 0.5 to 1 ug was reverse transcribed using random hexamers. From the immunoSEQ multiplex PCR reads, TCRdb called clonotypes with MiXCR, one entry per CDR3 protein. The table has around 300,000 distinct CDR3 sequences, roughly 85% seen once; the top ten hold 0.2% to 0.25%. The sequenced sample was CD8+ T cells from PBMCs. The receptors originated from a human donor with multiple sclerosis.

The V gene is TRBV11-1, the J gene TRBJ2-7; no clear D. The V gene lost 1 base and the J gene lost 2 bases, with 12 bases spanning the gap. The CDR3 is 15 amino acids. CDR1 is SGHAT, CDR2 FQDESV, per germline (reference sequence). This chain's CDR3 is CASSLGSATTYEQYF. The CDR3 DNA reads as TGTGCCAGCAGCTTAGGATCAGCCACTACCTACGAGCAGTACTTC.

The chain employs TRBV7-9 and TRBJ2-1; D is ambiguous. CDR1 is SEHNR, CDR2 FQNEAQ, per germline (reference sequence). The V gene lost 5 bases and the J gene lost 9 bases, with 11 bases spanning the gap. The CDR3 is made up of 12 amino acids. CDR3 region: CASSPDGSEQFF. The CDR3 bases are TGTGCCAGCAGCCCAGATGGCAGTGAGCAGTTCTTC.

This clonotype was seen once. The chain uses TRBV20-1 and TRBJ2-7; D is possibly TRBD1 or TRBD2 (6 bases each). From germline, CDR1 is DFQATT and CDR2 SNEGSKA (reference sequence). V was trimmed by 5 bases and J by 6 bases, leaving 20 bases between them. This CDR3 region has 14 residues. CDR3 region: CSARRGPGFLEQYF. The DNA for the CDR3 is TGCAGTGCTCGACGGGGGCCCGGTTTTCTCGAGCAGTACTTC.

In DNA form, the CDR3 reads TGTGCCAGCAGCTTAGACCCCTCAGGGGTCTGGGTAGGAGGCAATGAGCAGTTCTTC. It encodes CASSLDPSGVWVGGNEQFF. The chain has TRBV11-3 and TRBJ2-1, with D possibly matching TRBD1 (6 bases). The V end lost 0 bases, the J end lost 6 bases, and 24 bases lay between the germline ends. This CDR3 comprises 19 residues. The V gene's germline CDR1 is SGHNT and CDR2 YENEEA.

The chain couples TRBV12-3 or TRBV12-4 to TRBJ2-7, with 9 bases identical to TRBD2. This CDR3 comprises 14 residues. V was clipped by 4 bases and J by 3 bases; unmatched bases: 4. The CDR3 protein is CASSSGLASYEQYF. The CDR3 bases are TGTGCCAGCAGTTCGGGACTAGCTAGCTACGAGCAGTACTTC.

The gene calls are TRBV25-1 and TRBJ2-2; perhaps TRBD2 as D (6 bases). CDR1 and CDR2 from the germline V gene are MGHDK and SYGVNS. V was shortened by 2 bases and J by 1 base, with 11 bases between the two germline ends. There are 16 residues in the CDR3. CDR3 amino acids: CASSEQGGRNTGELFF. The CDR3 DNA follows: TGTGCCAGCAGTGAACAGGGAGGTAGGAACACCGGGGAGCTGTTTTTT. The full variable domain, with the rest looked up from reference TRBV25-1 and TRBJ2-2, is EADIYQTPRYLVIGTGKKITLECSQTMGHDKMYWYQQDPGMELHLIHYSYGVNSTEKGDLSSESTVSRIRTEHFPLTLESARPSHTSQYLCASSEQGGRNTGELFFGEGSRLTVL.

The rearrangement uses TRBV19 and TRBJ2-7; D uncertain. The ends were cut back, 5 bases at V and 3 bases at J, with 11 bases in the middle. CDR3 length: 13 residues. Germline V gives CDR1 LNHDA, CDR2 SQIVND (reference sequence). CDR3 in amino acids: CASSFGVYYEQYF. In DNA form, the CDR3 reads TGTGCCAGTAGTTTTGGGGTTTACTACGAGCAGTACTTC. Using reference TRBV19 and TRBJ2-7 for the parts outside the CDR3, the full variable domain is DGGITQSPKYLFRKEGQNVTLSCEQNLNHDAMYWYRQDPGQGLRLIYYSQIVNDFQKGDIAEGYSVSREKKESFPLTVTSAQKNPTAFYLCASSFGVYYEQYFGPGTRLTVT.

The V call is TRBV5-4, the J call TRBJ2-1; D may match TRBD1 or TRBD2 (5 bases each). The CDR3 runs to 16 residues. V was clipped by 4 bases and J by 1 base, with 15 bases between them. Germline lookup yields CDR1 SGHNT and CDR2 YYREEE (reference sequence). Here the CDR3 reads CASSTGASLSYNEQFF. CDR3 sequence (DNA): TGTGCCAGCAGCACCGGGGCTAGCCTATCCTACAATGAGCAGTTCTTC.

The CDR3 loop is CASGRDPADTEAFF. The DNA of the CDR3 is TGTGCCAGCGGCCGGGACCCGGCGGACACTGAAGCTTTCTTT. The rearrangement links TRBV6-1 to TRBJ1-1, with D perhaps matching TRBD1 (5 bases). CDR1 MNHNS and CDR2 SASEGT come from the germline V gene. The CDR3 loop spans 14 amino acids. Trimming took off 8 bases at V and 3 bases at J, with 16 bases between the two ends.

The chain has TRBV6-4 and TRBJ2-1; the match to TRBD1 covers 10 bases. The V gene end was trimmed by 0 bases and the J gene end by 15 bases; junction bases not matched to a gene: 5. The length of the CDR3 is 13 residues. Germline V gene lookup returns CDR1 MRHNA and CDR2 SNTAGT. The CDR3, as DNA: TGTGCCAGCAGTGACTCTGGGACAGGGGAGACGTTCTTC. Amino acids: CASSDSGTGETFF.

The chain links TRBV7-3 to TRBJ2-7, with 7 nucleotides matching TRBD1. Germline assignment: CDR1 SGHTA and CDR2 FQGTGA. The CDR3 spans 14 residues. V lost 5 bases, J lost 0 bases, and 4 bases stayed unmatched. For the CDR3, the DNA is TGTGCCAGCAGCACGCGACAGGGCTCCTACGAGCAGTACTTC. Protein sequence: CASSTRQGSYEQYF.

The chain has TRBV7-3 and TRBJ2-1; the match to TRBD2 covers 9 bases. This CDR3 comprises 15 residues. The germline V gene has CDR1 SGHTA and CDR2 FQGTGA. With 4 bases clipped from V and 4 bases from J, the junction kept 5 bases outside the gene matches. The CDR3 DNA follows: TGTGCCAGCAGCTCTTCTAGCGGGATGTACAATGAGCAGTTCTTC. Amino acids: CASSSSSGMYNEQFF.

The chain employs TRBV28 and TRBJ2-2; D gene ambiguous. Germline CDR1 is MDHEN and CDR2 is SYDVKM. The V end lost 4 bases, the J end lost 0 bases, and 12 bases lay between the germline ends. This CDR3 is 16 amino acids long. CDR3: CASSWGSSSNTGELFF. The CDR3 region has the DNA TGTGCCAGCAGTTGGGGTAGCAGCTCGAACACCGGGGAGCTGTTTTTT.

The V call is TRBV28, the J call TRBJ1-3, with D unresolved. The CDR3 is made up of 14 amino acids. Per the germline V gene, CDR1 is MDHEN and CDR2 is SYDVKM. V was cut by 3 bases and J by 0 bases, with 6 bases left in between. For the CDR3, the DNA is TGTGCCAGCAGTTTTACCGGCTCTGGAAACACCATATATTTT. The encoded protein is CASSFTGSGNTIYF.

The chain uses TRBV7-9 and TRBJ2-5; D is unresolved. With 0 bases removed from V and 4 bases from J, the gap between germline ends came to 3 bases. The CDR3 is 12 residues long. Germline CDR1 and CDR2: SEHNR and FQNEAQ (reference sequence). The CDR3 sequence: CASSLATETQYF. The CDR3 nucleotides are TGTGCCAGCAGCTTAGCGACAGAGACCCAGTACTTC.

The chain uses TRBV27 and TRBJ2-2; 8 nucleotides line up with TRBD1. Trimming cost V 2 bases and J 5 bases; bases outside gene matches: 10. This CDR3 spans 17 amino acids. CDR1 is MNHEY, CDR2 SMNVEV, per germline (reference sequence). DNA for the CDR3: TGTGCCAGCAGTTTAATTAGAGTACAGGGGGAGACCGGGGAGCTGTTTTTT. Its translation: CASSLIRVQGETGELFF.

The chain employs TRBV29-1 and TRBJ2-7, with D hard to call. This CDR3 contains 13 residues. The germline CDR1 and CDR2 sequences are SQVTM and ANQGSEA. V was pared by 1 base and J by 0 bases, with 7 bases between. CDR3: CSVEGAASYEQYF. The CDR3 DNA reads TGCAGCGTTGAAGGGGCGGCCTCCTACGAGCAGTACTTC.

The CDR3 DNA reads TGTGCCAGCAGTTACTCGAGGGATGATTGGTTCTTC. Its protein product is CASSYSRDDWFF. This chain uses TRBV6-5 with TRBJ2-1, with D maybe TRBD2 (5 bases). Looked up from germline, CDR1 is MNHEY and CDR2 is SVGAGI. V lost 0 bases and J lost 15, with 12 bases in between. The length of the CDR3 is 12 residues.

This clonotype was seen a handful of times. The chain recombines TRBV20-1 with TRBJ2-1; 10 bases are a match to TRBD2. V was clipped by 5 bases and J by 5 bases; unmatched bases: 9. Germline V gene data show CDR1 as DFQATT and CDR2 as SNEGSKA (reference sequence). The CDR3 sequence is 15 residues long. The CDR3 spells CSAYGLAGEHNEQFF. The CDR3 DNA sequence: TGCAGTGCTTACGGTCTAGCGGGAGAACACAATGAGCAGTTCTTC.

The J gene is TRBJ2-7, the V gene TRBV5-4, with TRBD1 matching over 8 bases. V shed 5 bases, J shed 3 bases, and the junction held 4 bases outside the gene matches. Germline V gene sequence: CDR1 SGHNT, CDR2 YYREEE (reference sequence). This CDR3 has 13 residues. The DNA for the CDR3 is TGTGCCAGCAGTCGGGACAGGAACTACGAGCAGTACTTC. Encoded protein: CASSRDRNYEQYF.

The chain has TRBV7-9 and TRBJ2-7; the D gene is possibly TRBD2 (6 bases). The CDR3 consists of 15 residues. The V and J ends lost 0 bases and 2 bases respectively, with 11 bases between them. Germline assignment: CDR1 SEHNR and CDR2 FQNEAQ (reference sequence). CDR3 residues: CASSLALGSTYEQYF. DNA for the CDR3: TGTGCCAGCAGCTTAGCGCTCGGGAGTACCTACGAGCAGTACTTC.